This TCR beta chain appears in the sequencing data of a study of response to subunit inactivated influenza vaccine. TCRdb called the RT-PCR reads again in MiXCR, with one record for every CDR3 protein. The table lists some 500,000 distinct CDR3 sequences, 10% to 15% of them singletons. The CDR3 length is 13 residues. V lost 3 bases and J lost 2, with 8 bases in between. Study results and limitations: The authors suggested that every seasonal influenza vaccination recruits few new T cells.

With regard to this clonotype: Antigen specificity is unknown.

The starting material was PBMCs from blood, obtained about 40 days after vaccination. The clonotype was recovered from a man aged 50-59 years who received an inactivated influenza vaccine. V gene TRBV12-3 or TRBV12-4 combines with J gene TRBJ2-7, with D perhaps TRBD1 (6 bases). CDR3 amino acids: CASSLWGPYEQYF. The CDR3, as DNA: TGTGCCAGCAGTTTGTGGGGGCCCTACGAGCAGTACTTC.